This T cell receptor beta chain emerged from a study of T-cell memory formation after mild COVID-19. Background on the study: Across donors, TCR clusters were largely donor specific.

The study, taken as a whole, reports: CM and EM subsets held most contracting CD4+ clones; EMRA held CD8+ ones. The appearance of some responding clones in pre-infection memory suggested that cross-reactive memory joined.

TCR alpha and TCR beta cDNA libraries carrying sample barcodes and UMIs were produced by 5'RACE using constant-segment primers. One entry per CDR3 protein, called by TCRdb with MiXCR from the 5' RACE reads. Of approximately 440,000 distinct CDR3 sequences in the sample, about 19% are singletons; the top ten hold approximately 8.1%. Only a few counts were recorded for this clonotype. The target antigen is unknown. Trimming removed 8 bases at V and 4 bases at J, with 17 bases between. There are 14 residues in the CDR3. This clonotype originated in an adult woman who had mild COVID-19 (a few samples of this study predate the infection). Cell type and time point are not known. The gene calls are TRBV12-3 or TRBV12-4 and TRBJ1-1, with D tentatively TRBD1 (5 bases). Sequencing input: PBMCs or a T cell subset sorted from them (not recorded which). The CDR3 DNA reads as TGTGCCAGCGGATCGAGGGGCCTGGGCACTGAAGCTTTCTTT. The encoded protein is CASGSRGLGTEAFF.